The 28 T cell receptor beta chains below all came from one sample that was sequenced in a study of early T cells in non-severe SARS-CoV-2 infection. From the 5' RACE reads, TCRdb called clonotypes with MiXCR, one entry per CDR3 protein. The sample shows over 25,000 distinct CDR3 sequences, around 7% of them seen only once. Specimen: whole blood. The source is an adult who was a healthcare worker with PCR-confirmed SARS-CoV-2 infection or an uninfected control (not recorded which).

The chain joins TRBV2 to TRBJ2-7; the D gene is possibly TRBD2 (5 bases). The CDR3 extends over 14 amino acids. CDR1 is SNHLY and CDR2 is FYNNEI in the germline V gene. The V end lost 6 bases, the J end lost 1 base, and 13 bases lay between the germline ends. This CDR3 reads CASRRTEPSYEQYF. CDR3 coding DNA: TGTGCCAGCAGGAGGACTGAACCTTCCTACGAGCAGTACTTC.

This clonotype counts as medium-sized. The V gene is TRBV25-1, the J gene TRBJ1-6; D might be TRBD1 (6 bases). This CDR3 spans 14 amino acids. The ends were cut back, 3 bases at V and 7 bases at J, with 10 bases in the middle. The germline gives CDR1 MGHDK, CDR2 SYGVNS. Here the CDR3 reads CASSEAGENSPLHF. The CDR3 bases are TGTGCCAGCAGTGAGGCAGGGGAAAATTCACCCCTCCACTTT.

This clonotype has just a few counts. The chain has TRBV12-3 or TRBV12-4 and TRBJ1-1, with D unresolved. Trimming took 2 bases from V and 11 from J, leaving 18 bases between them. CDR3 length equals 14 residues. CDR3 protein: CASSLPRTGSEAFF. CDR3 DNA: TGTGCCAGCAGTTTACCTCGGACGGGATCCGAGGCTTTCTTT.

This clonotype was observed a few times. The chain is built from TRBV2 and TRBJ2-2, with 9 nucleotides matching TRBD1. The CDR3 runs 16 residues. With V trimmed by 6 bases and J by 1 base, 6 bases remained unmatched. The germline gives CDR1 SNHLY, CDR2 FYNNEI. CDR3 nucleotide sequence: TGTGCCAGCAGGAAACAGGGGGCTTTGAACACCGGGGAGCTGTTTTTT. Protein: CASRKQGALNTGELFF.

This clonotype was seen at least ten times. Here the CDR3 DNA reads TGTGCCAGCAGTTCAGCGGGAGGGAGTACAGATACGCAGTATTTT. Its translation is CASSSAGGSTDTQYF. This rearrangement joins TRBV28 to TRBJ2-3; 10 positions match TRBD2. CDR1 is MDHEN, CDR2 SYDVKM, per germline. This CDR3 contains 15 residues. The J segment lost 3 bases and the V segment lost 4 bases, leaving 4 bases of the junction unmatched.

This clonotype was picked up many times. The genes are TRBV6-4 and TRBJ2-2; 10 bases agree with TRBD2. This CDR3 is 14 amino acids long. Germline CDR1 MRHNA, CDR2 SNTAGT. J was trimmed by 4 bases and V by 5 bases; bases with no gene match: 1. CDR3 DNA sequence: TGTGCCAGCAGTAGCGGGAGGGCCACCGGGGAGCTGTTTTTT. It codes for CASSSGRATGELFF.

This clonotype was counted at least ten times. The V call is TRBV6-1, the J call TRBJ1-6; D ambiguous. The CDR3 spans 15 residues. V lost 8 bases to trimming and J lost 5 bases, with 16 bases between them. Germline loops: CDR1 MNHNS, CDR2 SASEGT. The CDR3 nucleotides are TGTGCCAGCGGGAAGATAGGAGCCAATAATTCACCCCTCCACTTT. Protein: CASGKIGANNSPLHF.

This clonotype has ten or more counts. The CDR3 sequence is CASSDIAGGGETQYF. For the CDR3, the DNA is TGTGCCAGCAGTGATATCGCGGGAGGAGGTGAGACCCAGTACTTC. The chain couples TRBV6-1 to TRBJ2-5; the match to TRBD2 covers 8 bases. The junction had 8 bases not matched to a gene; V was cut back by 3 bases and J by 5 bases. The CDR3 covers 15 residues. The germline V gene encodes CDR1 MNHNS and CDR2 SASEGT.

The sample holds many counts of this clonotype. This chain uses TRBV6-2 or TRBV6-3 with TRBJ1-1; D possibly corresponds to TRBD1 (5 bases). V was clipped by 10 bases and J by 4 bases, with 16 bases between them. The V gene's germline CDR1 is MNHEY and CDR2 SVGEGT. CDR3 length: 13 amino acids. The CDR3 nucleotides read TGTGCCACAGCTACCAGGGTTTCCACTGAAGCTTTCTTT. Translation: CATATRVSTEAFF.

At least ten counts were recorded for this clonotype. V and J are TRBV6-5 and TRBJ1-2, with 7 bases that match TRBD1. J lost 1 base, V lost 7 bases, and 9 bases had no gene match. Per the germline V gene, CDR1 is MNHEY and CDR2 is SVGAGI. The CDR3 extends over 15 amino acids. The CDR3 sequence is CASTRGGRSNYGYTF. The DNA for the CDR3 is TGTGCCAGCACTCGAGGGGGCAGGAGTAACTATGGCTACACCTTC.

This clonotype was recorded at least ten times. The V and J genes are TRBV14 and TRBJ2-5; unclear D gene. V lost 6 bases and J lost 5, with 13 bases in between. The CDR3 spans 13 residues. CDR1 is SGHDN and CDR2 is FVKESK in the germline V gene. The CDR3 nucleotides read TGTGCCAGCAGTCAACATACTGGCGAGACCCAGTACTTC. Translation gives CASSQHTGETQYF.

The CDR3 loop is CASSYQGMHQPQHF. CDR3 in DNA: TGTGCCAGCAGTTACCAAGGGATGCATCAGCCCCAGCATTTT. The chain combines TRBV6-2 or TRBV6-3 with TRBJ1-5; D gene unclear. Germline V gene sequence: CDR1 MNHEY, CDR2 SVGEGT. The CDR3 has 14 residues. Trimming left V 2 bases short and J 5 bases short, with 10 bases between.

The V call is TRBV6-1, the J call TRBJ2-7; D gene ambiguous. Trimming took off 2 bases at V and 7 bases at J, with 6 bases between the two ends. The CDR3 extends over 11 amino acids. Germline loops: CDR1 MNHNS, CDR2 SASEGT. CDR3 bases: TGTGCCAGCAGTGAACCGTGGGAGCAGTACTTC. Its protein is CASSEPWEQYF.

V and J are TRBV28 and TRBJ2-3; D unclear. Germline CDR1 MDHEN, CDR2 SYDVKM. Trimming cost V 4 bases and J 10 bases, with 12 bases left between them. The CDR3 has 12 residues. CDR3 sequence (DNA): TGTGCCAGCAGTTACGGACCTCATCCGCAGTATTTT. It specifies CASSYGPHPQYF. Variable domain in full (rest from reference TRBV28 and TRBJ2-3): DVKVTQSSRYLVKRTGEKVFLECVQDMDHENMFWYRQDPGLGLRLIYFSYDVKMKEKGDIPEGYSVSREKKERFSLILESASTNQTSMYLCASSYGPHPQYFGPGTRLTVL.

A note on this clonotype: A much larger clone sits a single nucleotide away, making a read error possible. The missing conserved phenylalanine or tryptophan at the end of this CDR3 makes a read error likely. The gene calls are TRBV15 and TRBJ2-5; no clear D. This CDR3 has 15 amino acids. The germline V and J ends were trimmed by 0 bases and 1 base, with 9 bases remaining between them. The germline CDR1 and CDR2 sequences are LNHNV and YYDKDF (reference sequence). In nucleotides, the CDR3 is TGTGCCACCAGCAGAGATCGCCAGATCCAAGAGACCCAGTACATC. It is translated as CATSRDRQIQETQYI.

In its sample, this clonotype was seen many times. The chain links TRBV3-1 to TRBJ2-1; D is perhaps TRBD2 (5 bases). The CDR3 totals 14 residues. V dropped 4 bases and J dropped 6 bases, with 13 bases sitting between them. The germline CDR1 and CDR2 sequences are LGHDT and YNNKEL (reference sequence). Here the CDR3 DNA reads TGTGCCAGCAGCCTAAATCCCGGAGGCAATGAGCAGTTCTTC. Its protein product is CASSLNPGGNEQFF.

This clonotype was detected ten times or more. The chain couples TRBV4-1 to TRBJ1-1; D uncertain. Germline loops: CDR1 MGHRA, CDR2 YSYEKL. V dropped 1 base and J dropped 1 base, with 16 bases sitting between them. This CDR3 contains 17 residues. In DNA form, the CDR3 reads TGCGCCAGCAGCCAAGCCCACACCTCGTACCAGAACACTGAAGCTTTCTTT. Protein product: CASSQAHTSYQNTEAFF.

In this sample, this clonotype is medium-sized. The rearrangement uses TRBV14 and TRBJ2-7; D not certain. Looked up from germline, CDR1 is SGHDN and CDR2 is FVKESK. V lost 3 bases, J lost 4 bases, and 4 bases lay in between. The CDR3 extends over 11 amino acids. The CDR3 protein is CASSQGYEQYF. DNA of the CDR3: TGTGCCAGCAGCCAGGGATACGAGCAGTACTTC.

The CDR3 sequence: CAWTRQGTGEQYF. CDR3 in DNA: TGTGCCTGGACTAGACAGGGAACGGGAGAGCAGTACTTC. The V call is TRBV30, the J call TRBJ2-7, with 7 nucleotides matching TRBD1. The CDR3 loop spans 13 amino acids. The V gene's germline CDR1 is GTSNPN and CDR2 SVGIG (reference sequence). V shed 4 bases, J shed 7 bases, and the junction held 10 bases outside the gene matches.

This clonotype has ten or more counts. The genes are TRBV7-9 and TRBJ2-1; D unresolved. Germline lookup yields CDR1 SEHNR and CDR2 FQNEAQ (reference sequence). The CDR3 spans 18 residues. With 1 base removed from V and 2 bases from J, the gap between germline ends came to 18 bases. The CDR3 protein is CASSLVPLGRLTYNEQFF. DNA for the CDR3: TGTGCCAGCAGCTTAGTCCCTCTGGGTCGATTAACCTACAATGAGCAGTTCTTC.

This CDR3 reads CASSLQGASYEQYF. The CDR3 DNA reads TGCGCCAGCAGCCTACAGGGGGCCTCCTACGAGCAGTACTTC. This chain links TRBV5-1 with TRBJ2-7; TRBD1 matches 9 bases. The V gene's germline CDR1 is SGHRS and CDR2 YFSETQ. After removal of 4 bases from V and 0 bases from J, the junction contained 2 bases not matched to a gene. This CDR3 comprises 14 residues.

This clonotype was seen many times. The chain joins TRBV28 to TRBJ2-1, with 9 positions matching TRBD2. Losses at the gene ends were 0 bases for V and 5 bases for J; bases not matched to a gene: 2. CDR1 is MDHEN and CDR2 is SYDVKM in the germline V gene. The CDR3 extends over 15 amino acids. The CDR3 protein is CASSLWASGDNEQFF. DNA for the CDR3: TGTGCCAGCAGTTTATGGGCTAGCGGGGACAATGAGCAGTTCTTC.

The V gene is TRBV7-2, the J gene TRBJ2-7; a weak D match, TRBD2 (7 bases). The ends were cut back, 5 bases at V and 4 bases at J, with 18 bases in the middle. Germline CDR1 reads SGHTA; CDR2 reads FQGNSA. There are 15 residues in the CDR3. CDR3 in amino acids: CASSLGHKGGYEQYF. As DNA, the CDR3 is TGTGCCAGCAGCCTTGGGCACAAGGGGGGGTACGAGCAGTACTTC.

This chain uses TRBV5-5 with TRBJ2-5, with D perhaps TRBD1 (6 bases). The V and J ends lost 7 bases and 0 bases respectively, with 13 bases between them. Germline V gene data show CDR1 as SGHKS and CDR2 as YYEKEE (reference sequence). There are 14 residues in the CDR3. CDR3 amino acids: CASCIQGYQETQYF. The CDR3 DNA reads TGTGCCAGCTGTATACAGGGCTACCAAGAGACCCAGTACTTC.

This clonotype was recorded at least ten times. The chain has TRBV20-1 and TRBJ2-1; 7 nucleotides match TRBD2. V dropped 6 bases and J dropped 9; count of bases not matched to a gene: 20. CDR1 and CDR2 from the germline V gene are DFQATT and SNEGSKA (reference sequence). The CDR3 consists of 16 residues. CDR3 in DNA: TGCAGTGCCGGGAGACCGGGTGAAGCGGGATCGGGTGAGCAGTTCTTC. It yields the protein CSAGRPGEAGSGEQFF.

V usage is TRBV12-3 or TRBV12-4 and J usage is TRBJ1-1; D is unclear. The CDR3 has 12 amino acids. Trimming left V 2 bases short and J 8 bases short, with 9 bases between. The chain's CDR3 is CASSLLPGEAFF. CDR3 sequence (DNA): TGTGCCAGCAGTTTATTACCCGGGGAAGCTTTCTTT.

This clonotype has a handful of counts. The rearrangement joins TRBV18 to TRBJ2-6; the D is unclear. The CDR3 is 16 residues long. Trimming left V 4 bases short and J 2 bases short, with 12 bases between. Germline V gene data show CDR1 as KGHSH and CDR2 as LQKENI. CDR3 coding DNA: TGTGCCAGCTCACTAGGGCTTGGGGCTGGGGCCAACGTCCTGACTTTC. Translation gives CASSLGLGAGANVLTF.

There are many counts of this clonotype. The genes are TRBV5-6 and TRBJ1-1; D gene ambiguous. The CDR3 has 14 amino acids. The germline CDR1 and CDR2 sequences are SGHDT and YYEEEE. The germline V and J ends were trimmed by 0 bases and 0 bases, with 6 bases remaining between them. CDR3 coding DNA: TGTGCCAGCAGCTTGGATCCCATGAACACTGAAGCTTTCTTT. It yields the protein CASSLDPMNTEAFF. Full variable domain (rest looked up from reference TRBV5-6 and TRBJ1-1): DAGVTQSPTHLIKTRGQQVTLRCSPKSGHDTVSWYQQALGQGPQFIFQYYEEEERQRGNFPDRFSGHQFPNYSSELNVNALLLGDSALYLCASSLDPMNTEAFFGQGTRLTVV.